The sequence of this T cell receptor beta chain was determined in a study of cytomegalovirus exposure and HLA in healthy donors. Turning to the study itself: The approximately 660 first-cohort repertoires shared a platform with the approximately 130 validation repertoires, as reported in a later analysis. General observations from the study: Subsequent analysis found a tendency for first-cohort TCR clusters to co-occur within the 120 or so validation repertoires.

The assay was immunoSEQ multiplex PCR, and TCRdb's table has in-frame clones only and misses some. The table lists 100,000 to 150,000 clones, about nine tenths of them singletons. On this clone itself: Antigen: not known.

Germline trimming cut 4 bases from V and 7 bases from J; bases unmatched to any gene: 19. CDR1 is SGDLS, CDR2 YYNGEE, per germline. The CDR3 covers 19 residues. Sequences were obtained from PBMCs. This chain links TRBV9 with TRBJ2-2, with 10 bases matching TRBD2. This clonotype was sampled from a man younger than 40 in good health and CMV-seronegative. The CDR3 DNA follows: TGTGCCAGCAGCACCCTCCAGACTAGCGGGCCCCAGTCCATCGGGGAGCTGTTTTTT. Encoded protein: CASSTLQTSGPQSIGELFF.